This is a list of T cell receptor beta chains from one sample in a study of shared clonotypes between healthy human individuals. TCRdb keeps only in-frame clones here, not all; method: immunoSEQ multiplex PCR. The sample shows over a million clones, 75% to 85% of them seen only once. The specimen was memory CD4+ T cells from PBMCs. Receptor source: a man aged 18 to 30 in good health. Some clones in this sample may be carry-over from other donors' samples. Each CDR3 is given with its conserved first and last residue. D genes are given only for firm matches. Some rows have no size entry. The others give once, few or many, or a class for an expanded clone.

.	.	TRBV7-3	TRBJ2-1	CASSSGRGSDNEQFF	TGTGCCAGCAGCTCGGGAAGGGGATCGGACAATGAGCAGTTCTTC
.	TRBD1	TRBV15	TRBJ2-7	CATSRDGAGGEQYF	TGTGCCACCAGCAGAGATGGTGCAGGGGGAGAGCAGTACTTC
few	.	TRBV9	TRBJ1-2	CASSVANYGYTF	TGTGCCAGCAGCGTAGCTAACTATGGCTACACCTTC
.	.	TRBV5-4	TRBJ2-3	CASSPSGPGTDTQYF	TGTGCCAGCAGCCCCTCAGGACCAGGGACAGATACGCAGTATTTT
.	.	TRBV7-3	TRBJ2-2	CASSLFLGELFF	TGTGCCAGCAGCTTATTCCTCGGGGAGCTGTTTTTT
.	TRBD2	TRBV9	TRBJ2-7	CASSVELAGPYEQYF	TGTGCCAGCAGCGTAGAACTAGCGGGCCCCTACGAGCAGTACTTC
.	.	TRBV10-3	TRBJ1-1	CAISEPTVPNTEAFF	TGTGCCATCAGTGAGCCGACCGTTCCTAACACTGAAGCTTTCTTT
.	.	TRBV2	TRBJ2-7	CASSATGSVSYEQYF	TGTGCCAGCAGTGCCACCGGGTCCGTCTCCTACGAGCAGTACTTC
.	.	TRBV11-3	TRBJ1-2	CASSLGPGDYGYTF	TGTGCCAGCAGCTTAGGTCCAGGGGACTATGGCTACACCTTC
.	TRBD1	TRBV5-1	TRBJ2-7	CASSLQGNEQYF	TGCGCCAGCAGCCTACAGGGGAACGAGCAGTACTTC
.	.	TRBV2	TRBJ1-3	CASSEWVGNTIYF	TGTGCCAGCAGTGAGTGGGTCGGAAACACCATATATTTT
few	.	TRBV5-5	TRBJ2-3	CASSLARAYTDTQYF	TGTGCCAGCAGCTTGGCCCGGGCCTACACAGATACGCAGTATTTT
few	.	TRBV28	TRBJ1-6	CAIRASYNSPLHF	TGTGCCATTAGGGCGTCCTATAATTCACCCCTCCACTTT